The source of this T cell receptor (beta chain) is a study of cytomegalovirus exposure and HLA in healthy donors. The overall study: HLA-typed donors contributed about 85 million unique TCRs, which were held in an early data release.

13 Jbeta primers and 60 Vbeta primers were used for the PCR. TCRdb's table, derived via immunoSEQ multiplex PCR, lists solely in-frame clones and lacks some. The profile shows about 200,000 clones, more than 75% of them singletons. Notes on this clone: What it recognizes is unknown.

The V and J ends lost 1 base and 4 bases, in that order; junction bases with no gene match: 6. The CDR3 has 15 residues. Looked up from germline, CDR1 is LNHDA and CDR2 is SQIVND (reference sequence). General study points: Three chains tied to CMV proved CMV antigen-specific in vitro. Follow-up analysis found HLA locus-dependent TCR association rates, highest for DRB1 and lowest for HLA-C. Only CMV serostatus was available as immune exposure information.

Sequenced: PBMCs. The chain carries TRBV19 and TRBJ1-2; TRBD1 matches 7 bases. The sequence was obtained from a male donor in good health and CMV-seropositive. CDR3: CASSIAHRDSYGYTF. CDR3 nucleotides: TGTGCCAGTAGTATAGCTCATCGGGACAGCTATGGCTACACCTTC.